This T cell receptor beta chain was captured in a study of blood T cell repertoires in COVID-19. Study details: The United States, Italy and Spain provided the acute and convalescent COVID-19 samples. T cells, B-cell-depleted T cells, or PBMCs provided the cDNA or gDNA that served as material.

In the authors' methods: Amplification from reference gene primers served as the basis for estimated nucleated cell counts. The method was immunoSEQ multiplex PCR; TCRdb's version includes in-frame clones alone and lacks a portion of them. V, J and clone size are those of that table, while D and trimming were read from the DNA. This repertoire shows roughly 280,000 clones, around 90% found once; its top ten account for 2% to 2.5%. V was shortened by 0 bases and J by 1 base, with 10 bases between the two germline ends. The CDR3 extends over 15 amino acids. From germline, CDR1 is GTSNPN and CDR2 SVGIG (reference sequence).

The source material was peripheral blood. The sequence derives from a woman aged 45-60 years who had recovered from COVID-19. V usage is TRBV30 and J usage is TRBJ2-4; tentatively, D is TRBD1 (6 bases). This CDR3 reads CAWSVGGLAKNIQYF. As DNA, the CDR3 is TGTGCCTGGAGTGTTGGGGGCCTGGCCAAAAACATTCAGTACTTC.